The entry below describes one T cell receptor (beta chain). The antigen remains undetermined. The data were obtained in a study of graft-versus-host responses after intestinal transplantation. Study-level findings and limits: GvH clones appeared in recipient marrow, some first in ileum or blood.

V lost 1 base, J lost 5 bases, and 9 bases lay in between. The CDR3 loop spans 13 amino acids. CDR1 and CDR2 from the germline V gene are SGHAT and FQNNGV. Profiled with immunoSEQ multiplex PCR; TCRdb holds only in-frame clones, not every one. The data contain roughly 100,000 clones, over 75% of them seen just once; the ten biggest clones take up approximately 0.97%. The clonotype comes from a human donor who received an intestinal transplant. This rearrangement joins TRBV11-2 to TRBJ2-7, with D possibly TRBD2 on 6 matching bases. The sequencing used unstimulated CD4+ T cells sorted from spleen or lymph node cells, collected before intestinal transplant. This CDR3 is CASSLVAGNEQYF. In DNA form, the CDR3 reads TGTGCCAGCAGCTTAGTGGCGGGGAACGAGCAGTACTTC.